This passage covers 6 T cell receptor beta chains from one sample sequenced in a study of T cell responses to AZD1222 COVID-19 vaccine. Sequencing used immunoSEQ multiplex PCR; TCRdb keeps in-frame clones, though not all of them. The data show fewer than 130,000 clones, with approximately 94% seen just once and 2.9% held by the top ten. Source: peripheral blood, taken 28 days after the second AZD1222 dose. The receptors derive from an adult who received the AZD1222 COVID-19 vaccine.

This clone came up once. The V call is TRBV18, the J call TRBJ1-1; possible D gene TRBD1, 6 bases. The germline V gene encodes CDR1 KGHSH and CDR2 LQKENI. The ends were cut back, 6 bases at V and 0 bases at J, with 8 bases in the middle. This CDR3 region has 13 residues. DNA of the CDR3: TGTGCCAGCTCCGGGACAATGAACACTGAAGCTTTCTTT. Translation gives CASSGTMNTEAFF.

The J gene is TRBJ2-3, the V gene TRBV19; no firm D call. Trimming took 4 bases from V and 2 from J, leaving 13 bases between them. Germline assignment: CDR1 LNHDA and CDR2 SQIVND (reference sequence). This CDR3 is built from 15 residues. In DNA, the CDR3 is TGTGCCAGTAGTAGGCAGGAAGGGTCCACAGATACGCAGTATTTT. Encoded protein: CASSRQEGSTDTQYF.

The chain couples TRBV19 to TRBJ1-1, with D possibly being TRBD1 (5 bases). Trimming removed 7 bases from V and 11 bases from J, with 26 bases in between. Germline V CDR1 and CDR2: LNHDA, SQIVND (reference sequence). The CDR3 totals 15 residues. The CDR3 region has the DNA TGTGCCAGTAACAACTTCCCCCTGAGGTCTGGGGGGGCTTTCTTT. Residues: CASNNFPLRSGGAFF. The full variable domain, rest sourced from reference TRBV19 and TRBJ1-1, is DGGITQSPKYLFRKEGQNVTLSCEQNLNHDAMYWYRQDPGQGLRLIYYSQIVNDFQKGDIAEGYSVSREKKESFPLTVTSAQKNPTAFYLCASNNFPLRSGGAFFGQGTRLTVV.

This clone was recorded only once. This chain's CDR3 is CASSPYRADNYGYTF. Written as DNA, the CDR3 is TGTGCCAGCTCCCCCTATCGTGCTGATAACTATGGCTACACCTTC. V usage is TRBV18 and J usage is TRBJ1-2; D not resolved. The length of the CDR3 is 15 residues. Trimming stripped 6 bases from V and 1 base from J, with 15 bases between. The germline V gene has CDR1 KGHSH and CDR2 LQKENI.

Only one count was recorded for this clone. The chain carries TRBV11-2 and TRBJ2-5; D not resolved. The CDR3 contains 12 residues. V gave up 5 bases and J gave up 3 bases, with 7 bases separating them. Germline V CDR1 and CDR2: SGHAT, FQNNGV. The CDR3 nucleotides are TGTGCCAGCAGCGTGACGGAAGAGACCCAGTACTTC. Its protein product is CASSVTEETQYF.

The J gene is TRBJ1-1, the V gene TRBV21-1. TRBV21-1 is a known pseudogene. The CDR3 runs to 13 residues. The DNA of the CDR3 is TGTGCCAGCAGCAAATGGGGTCGCACTGAAGCTTTCTTT. As protein: CASSKWGRTEAFF.